This T cell receptor (beta chain) is drawn from a study of PD-1 blockade in mismatch repair-deficient tumors. Across the whole study: All were previously treated, progressing patients with over 9 mismatch repair-deficient cancer types.

TCRdb's copy holds only in-frame clones and misses some; the assay was immunoSEQ multiplex PCR. The sample holds tens of thousands of clones; roughly 81% are singletons and the top ten take roughly 3.5%. The CDR3 consists of 16 residues. Germline CDR1 reads SGHTA; CDR2 reads FQGNSA. Trimming cost V 1 base and J 2 bases; bases outside gene matches: 3. Every patient had mismatch repair deficiency by PCR or immunohistochemistry. TCRs were sequenced from three patients responding to pembrolizumab. Sequencing used peripheral blood, obtained 76 weeks after starting pembrolizumab. V usage is TRBV7-2 and J usage is TRBJ1-2; 11 bases map to TRBD1. The receptor was derived from an adult with mismatch repair-deficient cancer. This CDR3 reads CASSLGTGGVNYGYTF. CDR3 DNA sequence: TGTGCCAGCAGCTTAGGGACAGGGGGCGTCAACTATGGCTACACCTTC.